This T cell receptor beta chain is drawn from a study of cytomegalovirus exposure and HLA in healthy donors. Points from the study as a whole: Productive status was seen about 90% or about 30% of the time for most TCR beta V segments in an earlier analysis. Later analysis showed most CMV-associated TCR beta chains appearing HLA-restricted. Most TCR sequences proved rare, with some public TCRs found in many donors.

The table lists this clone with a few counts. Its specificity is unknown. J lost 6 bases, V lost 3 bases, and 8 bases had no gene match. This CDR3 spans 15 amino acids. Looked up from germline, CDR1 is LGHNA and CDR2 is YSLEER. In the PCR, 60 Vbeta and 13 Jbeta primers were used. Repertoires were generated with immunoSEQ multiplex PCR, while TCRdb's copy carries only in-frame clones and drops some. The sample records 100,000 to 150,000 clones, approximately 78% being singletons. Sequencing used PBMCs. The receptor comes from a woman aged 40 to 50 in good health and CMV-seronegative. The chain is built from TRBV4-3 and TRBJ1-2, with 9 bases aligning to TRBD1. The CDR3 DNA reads TGCGCCAGCAGCCAGCAATCGACAGGGGGGAATGGCTACACCTTC. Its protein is CASSQQSTGGNGYTF.